One and the same sample provided the 32 T cell receptor beta chains below, sequenced in a study of T-cell reconstitution after alpha-beta-depleted transplantation in children. Molecular barcoding with unique molecular identifiers was used for the TCRbeta library. TCRdb ran MiXCR on the PCR reads and lists one entry per CDR3 protein. The table records roughly 590,000 distinct CDR3 sequences, around 16% of them present only once. The starting material was PBMCs from the stem cell graft donor, obtained from the stem cell graft. The source is a human donor who donated a stem cell graft to a child with acute myeloid leukemia.

This clonotype turned up a few times. The gene calls are TRBV7-3 and TRBJ2-3; no clear D gene. V lost 5 bases and J 4 bases, leaving 19 bases between the germline ends. The CDR3 runs 16 residues. Per the germline V gene, CDR1 is SGHTA and CDR2 is FQGTGA. The CDR3 protein is CASSPRLGPLPDTQYF. CDR3 coding DNA: TGTGCCAGCAGCCCTAGGCTGGGTCCCCTCCCAGATACGCAGTATTTT.

On this clonotype itself: With a much larger clone just one base away, this may be a read error. The chain uses TRBV20-1 and TRBJ2-5, with D maybe TRBD2 (6 bases). Germline lookup yields CDR1 DFQATT and CDR2 SNEGSKA (reference sequence). The CDR3 has 15 residues. CDR3 residues: CGASLARVTEETQYF. The CDR3 bases are TGCGGTGCTAGCCTAGCGAGGGTGACAGAAGAGACCCAGTACTTC.

This clonotype was observed at least ten times. V and J are TRBV13 and TRBJ2-2; D is unresolved. Germline V CDR1 and CDR2: PRHDT, FYEKMQ (reference sequence). Trimming removed 0 bases from V and 6 bases from J, with 5 bases in between. The CDR3 is 13 residues long. As DNA, the CDR3 is TGTGCCAGCAGCTTAGGCCGTCCCGGGGAGCTGTTTTTT. This gives the protein CASSLGRPGELFF.

The chain recombines TRBV20-1 with TRBJ2-6; D possibly uses TRBD1 or TRBD2 (6 bases each). The CDR3 runs 15 residues. Germline V gene sequence: CDR1 DFQATT, CDR2 SNEGSKA (reference sequence). Trimming removed 4 bases from V and 0 bases from J, with 10 bases in between. The CDR3 nucleotides read TGCAGTGCTACGGGGGACATCTCTGGGGCCAACGTCCTGACTTTC. Amino acid sequence: CSATGDISGANVLTF.

The rearrangement uses TRBV18 and TRBJ1-2; the D is unclear. The germline V gene has CDR1 KGHSH and CDR2 LQKENI. With 2 bases removed from V and 2 bases from J, the gap between germline ends came to 9 bases. The CDR3 is 14 residues long. CDR3 DNA: TGTGCCAGCTCACCAGGGGTGGAGAACTATGGCTACACCTTC. This translates into CASSPGVENYGYTF. Looking up the rest from reference TRBV18 and TRBJ1-2 gives the full variable domain: NAGVMQNPRHLVRRRGQEARLRCSPMKGHSHVYWYRQLPEEGLKFMVYLQKENIIDESGMPKERFSAEFPKEGPSILRIQQVVRGDSAAYFCASSPGVENYGYTFGSGTRLTVV.

This clonotype was observed at least ten times. At one end, the junction sequence differs from germline, possibly due to a read error. The chain combines TRBV27 with TRBJ2-1, with TRBD2 identical over 12 bases. The CDR3 is made up of 14 amino acids. CDR1 MNHEY and CDR2 SMNVEV come from the germline V gene (reference sequence). For the CDR3, the DNA is TGTGCCAGCAGTTTGGTTTCCCGGACTAGCGGGGAAGCCTTC. Protein sequence: CASSLVSRTSGEAF.

The chain uses TRBV18 and TRBJ1-6; D not resolved. The CDR3 length is 15 residues. The V end was cut by 3 bases, the J end by 7 bases, with 13 bases between. Germline V gives CDR1 KGHSH, CDR2 LQKENI. The CDR3 sequence: CASSPLAGANSPLHF. The CDR3 DNA is TGTGCCAGCTCACCCTTAGCAGGCGCCAATTCACCCCTCCACTTT.

This clonotype was recorded a few times. The V and J genes are TRBV11-2 and TRBJ1-3, with D possibly matching TRBD1 (6 bases). The CDR3 runs 16 residues. Per the germline V gene, CDR1 is SGHAT and CDR2 is FQNNGV. Trimming took off 5 bases at V and 2 bases at J, with 16 bases between the two ends. For the CDR3, the DNA is TGTGCCAGCAGCCCCTTGGACAGCTCTACTGGAAACACCATATATTTT. This translates into CASSPLDSSTGNTIYF.

The V call is TRBV11-3, the J call TRBJ2-5; possible D gene TRBD2, 6 bases. Deletions cut 5 bases from V and 7 bases from J, with 20 bases between. This CDR3 comprises 15 residues. Germline CDR1 is SGHNT and CDR2 is YENEEA. DNA of the CDR3: TGTGCCAGCAGCCCGGGACTTAATGGTGCGGTGACCCAGTACTTC. This encodes CASSPGLNGAVTQYF.

The J gene is TRBJ2-1, the V gene TRBV7-2; TRBD1 agrees at 7 bases. Looked up from germline, CDR1 is SGHTA and CDR2 is FQGNSA. This CDR3 has 15 residues. Unmatched junction bases numbered 12, after V lost 5 bases and J lost 8 bases. The CDR3 bases are TGTGCCAGCAGCAGGGACCGAACAGGGGTATATGAGCAGTTCTTC. Its translation is CASSRDRTGVYEQFF.

At least ten counts were recorded for this clonotype. This chain connects TRBV29-1 to TRBJ2-5; a possible D gene is TRBD1 (7 bases). V was cut by 5 bases and J by 5 bases, with 18 bases left in between. The CDR3 contains 14 residues. Germline loops: CDR1 SQVTM, CDR2 ANQGSEA. This chain's CDR3 is CSVMGGQEGETQYF. The CDR3 bases are TGCAGCGTTATGGGCGGACAGGAGGGGGAGACCCAGTACTTC. Full variable domain (missing parts from reference TRBV29-1 and TRBJ2-5): SAVISQKPSRDICQRGTSLTIQCQVDSQVTMMFWYRQQPGQSLTLIATANQGSEATYESGFVIDKFPISRPNLTFSTLTVSNMSPEDSSIYLCSVMGGQEGETQYFGPGTRLLVL.

The genes are TRBV20-1 and TRBJ2-3; 11 positions match TRBD2. The CDR3 is made up of 20 amino acids. J was trimmed by 0 bases and V by 5 bases; bases with no gene match: 19. Germline V gene lookup returns CDR1 DFQATT and CDR2 SNEGSKA (reference sequence). CDR3 bases: TGCAGTGCTTTCCCAGCAATTAGCGGGGGGGTCTTCTCTAGCACAGATACGCAGTATTTT. It translates to CSAFPAISGGVFSSTDTQYF.

This clonotype has just a few counts. The V and J genes are TRBV20-1 and TRBJ2-1, with 7 bases fitting TRBD1. Germline values: CDR1 DFQATT, CDR2 SNEGSKA (reference sequence). V was clipped by 2 bases and J by 9 bases; unmatched bases: 4. The CDR3 has 12 residues. CDR3 DNA: TGCAGTGCTAGACCAGGGGGAATTGAGCAGTTCTTC. Protein sequence: CSARPGGIEQFF.

This chain joins TRBV12-3 or TRBV12-4 and TRBJ2-1; D is undetermined. The CDR3 length is 16 residues. V lost 5 bases, J lost 2 bases, and 16 bases lay in between. The CDR3: CASSPTNSGPYNEQFF. Written as DNA, the CDR3 is TGTGCCAGCAGTCCCACAAATTCCGGTCCCTACAATGAGCAGTTCTTC.

This clonotype was seen at least ten times. The V and J genes are TRBV5-6 and TRBJ2-7, with no clear D. The CDR3 sequence is 16 residues long. V gave up 3 bases and J gave up 0 bases, with 16 bases separating them. Germline V gives CDR1 SGHDT, CDR2 YYEEEE. As DNA, the CDR3 is TGTGCCAGCAGCTCAGTAATCTTCCCTAGCTCCTACGAGCAGTACTTC. It codes for CASSSVIFPSSYEQYF.

This clonotype was seen at least ten times. One end of the junction fails to match germline, which may point to a read error. The V gene is TRBV5-1, the J gene TRBJ1-5; D remains unclear. Germline V gives CDR1 SGHRS, CDR2 YFSETQ. CDR3 size: 14 residues. Here the CDR3 DNA reads TGTGCCAGCAGCTTAGAGGGAGGTGGACAGCCCCAGCATTTT. This gives the protein CASSLEGGGQPQHF.

This chain links TRBV19 with TRBJ1-1, with D possibly matching TRBD1 (5 bases). The V gene's germline CDR1 is LNHDA and CDR2 SQIVND (reference sequence). CDR3 length: 13 amino acids. The V gene lost 3 bases and the J gene lost 5 bases, with 10 bases spanning the gap. The CDR3 sequence: CASSIRGVTEAFF. The DNA of the CDR3 is TGTGCCAGTAGTATTCGGGGCGTAACTGAAGCTTTCTTT.

This clonotype has more than one count but fewer than ten. This sequence joins TRBV13 and TRBJ1-1; unclear D gene. Germline loops: CDR1 PRHDT, CDR2 FYEKMQ (reference sequence). The CDR3 length is 15 residues. With 2 bases removed from V and 3 bases from J, the gap between germline ends came to 13 bases. CDR3 DNA sequence: TGTGCCAGCAGCTTAACCGGGGAGGTGGACACTGAAGCTTTCTTT. Amino acid sequence: CASSLTGEVDTEAFF. The whole variable domain, filled in from reference TRBV13 and TRBJ1-1, reads AAGVIQSPRHLIKEKRETATLKCYPIPRHDTVYWYQQGPGQDPQFLISFYEKMQSDKGSIPDRFSAQQFSDYHSELNMSSLELGDSALYFCASSLTGEVDTEAFFGQGTRLTVV.

This clonotype was picked up many times. The chain is built from TRBV29-1 and TRBJ2-4; D is uncertain. From germline, CDR1 is SQVTM and CDR2 ANQGSEA. Trimming shortened V by 3 bases and J by 5 bases, and 8 bases separated the two germline ends. The CDR3 length is 12 residues. CDR3: CSVDGGENIQYF. DNA of the CDR3: TGCAGCGTTGACGGCGGAGAAAACATTCAGTACTTC.

This clonotype was recorded at least ten times. The chain is built from TRBV20-1 and TRBJ2-2; 7 positions agree with TRBD2. Per germline, CDR1 DFQATT and CDR2 SNEGSKA (reference sequence). J was trimmed by 4 bases and V by 3 bases; bases with no gene match: 5. The CDR3 length is 14 residues. This CDR3 is CSASFGGGTGELFF. CDR3 nucleotides: TGCAGTGCTAGTTTTGGCGGGGGCACCGGGGAGCTGTTTTTT.

This clonotype was seen a few times. The DNA of the CDR3 is TGTGCCAGCAAAACCCAGGGACTAGCGGTTAACACCGGGGAGCTGTTTTTT. Its protein product is CASKTQGLAVNTGELFF. This sequence joins TRBV21-1 and TRBJ2-2; the D segment call TRBD2 is taken from the table without a DNA check. TRBV21-1 is flagged as a pseudogene. This CDR3 has 17 amino acids.

V and J are TRBV14 and TRBJ2-5; 7 bases are shared with TRBD1. The germline V gene encodes CDR1 SGHDN and CDR2 FVKESK. CDR3 size: 14 residues. Losses at the gene ends were 6 bases for V and 4 bases for J; bases not matched to a gene: 8. Here the CDR3 reads CASSHKDRRETQYF. CDR3 nucleotides: TGTGCCAGCAGTCACAAGGACAGGAGAGAGACCCAGTACTTC.

This clonotype was counted at least ten times. V is TRBV7-2 and J is TRBJ2-3; the match to TRBD2 covers 8 bases. J gave up 2 bases and V 2 bases, and 3 bases lay outside the gene matches. Germline CDR1 reads SGHTA; CDR2 reads FQGNSA. The CDR3 extends over 15 amino acids. Written as DNA, the CDR3 is TGTGCCAGCAGCTTATCGCGGGGGGCCACAGATACGCAGTATTTT. This encodes CASSLSRGATDTQYF.

V usage is TRBV15 and J usage is TRBJ2-7, with a possible D match to TRBD1 (6 bases). The ends were cut back, 2 bases at V and 0 bases at J, with 11 bases in the middle. From germline, CDR1 is LNHNV and CDR2 YYDKDF (reference sequence). This CDR3 is built from 15 residues. The CDR3 DNA sequence: TGTGCCACCAGCAGAAACCGACAGGTCTCCTACGAGCAGTACTTC. Its translation is CATSRNRQVSYEQYF.

The table lists this clonotype with many counts. The chain couples TRBV15 to TRBJ2-7; 9 bases are a match to TRBD2. J gave up 8 bases and V 0 bases, and 14 bases lay outside the gene matches. Germline V CDR1 and CDR2: LNHNV, YYDKDF (reference sequence). The CDR3 covers 17 residues. CDR3 loop: CATSRDGTSRSLGQQYF. CDR3 DNA: TGTGCCACCAGCAGAGATGGGACTAGCAGGAGTCTTGGACAGCAGTACTTC. Variable domain in full (rest from reference TRBV15 and TRBJ2-7): DAMVIQNPRYQVTQFGKPVTLSCSQTLNHNVMYWYQQKSSQAPKLLFHYYDKDFNNEADTPDNFQSRRPNTSFCFLDIRSPGLGDTAMYLCATSRDGTSRSLGQQYFGPGTRLTVT.

The chain carries TRBV7-8 and TRBJ1-1; tentatively, D is TRBD1 (6 bases). This CDR3 has 15 residues. From germline, CDR1 is SGHVS and CDR2 FQNEAQ. Trimming took off 2 bases at V and 3 bases at J, with 13 bases between the two ends. CDR3 coding DNA: TGTGCCAGCAGCTTAAACAACAGGGCGGACACTGAAGCTTTCTTT. Translating it yields CASSLNNRADTEAFF.

This clonotype was observed many times. This chain uses TRBV6-1 with TRBJ1-4; D gene ambiguous. Germline CDR1 reads MNHNS; CDR2 reads SASEGT. The CDR3 is 14 residues long. Trimming left V 6 bases short and J 3 bases short, with 11 bases between. The CDR3 loop is CASSPGLSNEKLFF. The CDR3, as DNA: TGTGCCAGCAGCCCTGGACTGTCTAATGAAAAACTGTTTTTT.

This clonotype was picked up many times. The chain is built from TRBV29-1 and TRBJ2-2; perhaps TRBD1 as D (6 bases). Trimming removed 5 bases from V and 4 bases from J, with 8 bases in between. CDR3 size: 12 residues. The V gene's germline CDR1 is SQVTM and CDR2 ANQGSEA. The CDR3 is CSVQDSTGELFF. CDR3 nucleotide sequence: TGCAGCGTTCAGGACAGCACCGGGGAGCTGTTTTTT.

There are many counts of this clonotype. The chain couples TRBV20-1 to TRBJ2-7; no clear D. The V and J ends lost 0 bases and 4 bases respectively, with 7 bases between them. This CDR3 is 12 amino acids long. Germline CDR1 and CDR2: DFQATT and SNEGSKA (reference sequence). The CDR3: CSAREPGYEQYF. CDR3 nucleotides: TGCAGTGCTAGAGAACCGGGTTACGAGCAGTACTTC.

The chain links TRBV7-3 to TRBJ2-3; TRBD1 matches 10 bases. With 5 bases clipped from V and 4 bases from J, the junction kept 3 bases outside the gene matches. The germline CDR1 and CDR2 sequences are SGHTA and FQGTGA. CDR3 size: 14 residues. The CDR3 sequence: CASSDGTGADTQYF. Here the CDR3 DNA reads TGTGCCAGCAGCGACGGGACAGGGGCAGATACGCAGTATTTT.

This clonotype was counted a few times. This sequence joins TRBV20-1 and TRBJ1-1; TRBD1 is a possible D gene (5 bases). The germline V gene has CDR1 DFQATT and CDR2 SNEGSKA (reference sequence). The V gene lost 2 bases and the J gene lost 11 bases, with 15 bases spanning the gap. The CDR3 totals 12 residues. CDR3 sequence reads: CSARKGGERAFF. The CDR3 DNA reads TGCAGTGCTAGAAAGGGAGGGGAGAGGGCTTTCTTT.

This clonotype was detected ten times or more. This sequence joins TRBV10-3 and TRBJ1-6; D might be TRBD1 (6 bases). The CDR3 is 15 residues long. V lost 3 bases to trimming and J lost 9 bases, with 15 bases between them. Germline values: CDR1 ENHRY, CDR2 SYGVKD. CDR3 nucleotides: TGTGCCATCAGTGACCCTGACAGGACGGGTTCACCCCTCCACTTT. This sequence encodes CAISDPDRTGSPLHF.